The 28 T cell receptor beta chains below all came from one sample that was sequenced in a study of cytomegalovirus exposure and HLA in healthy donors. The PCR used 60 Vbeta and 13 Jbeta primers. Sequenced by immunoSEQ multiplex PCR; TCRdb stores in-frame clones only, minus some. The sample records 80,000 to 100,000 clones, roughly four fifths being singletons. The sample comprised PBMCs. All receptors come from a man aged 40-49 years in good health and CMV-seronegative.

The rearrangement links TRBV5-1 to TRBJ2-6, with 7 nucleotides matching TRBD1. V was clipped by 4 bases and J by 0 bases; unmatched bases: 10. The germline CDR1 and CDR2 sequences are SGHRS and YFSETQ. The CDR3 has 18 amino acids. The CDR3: CASSEAPGGTSGANVLTF. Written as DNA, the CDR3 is TGCGCCAGCAGCGAAGCCCCAGGGGGTACCTCTGGGGCCAACGTCCTGACTTTC.

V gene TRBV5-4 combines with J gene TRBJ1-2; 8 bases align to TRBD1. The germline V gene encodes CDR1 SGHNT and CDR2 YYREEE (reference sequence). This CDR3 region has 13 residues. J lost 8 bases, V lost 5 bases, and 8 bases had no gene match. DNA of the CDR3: TGTGCCAGCAGGCAACGACAGGGGAGCGGCTACACCTTC. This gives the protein CASRQRQGSGYTF.

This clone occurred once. In nucleotides, the CDR3 is TGTGCCAGCAGCTTACGTGAGACAGGGAGCTACACCTTC. Protein product: CASSLRETGSYTF. This chain connects TRBV7-9 to TRBJ1-2; 7 bases agree with TRBD1. CDR3 size: 13 residues. After removal of 2 bases from V and 9 bases from J, the junction contained 6 bases not matched to a gene. Germline V gene sequence: CDR1 SEHNR, CDR2 FQNEAQ (reference sequence).

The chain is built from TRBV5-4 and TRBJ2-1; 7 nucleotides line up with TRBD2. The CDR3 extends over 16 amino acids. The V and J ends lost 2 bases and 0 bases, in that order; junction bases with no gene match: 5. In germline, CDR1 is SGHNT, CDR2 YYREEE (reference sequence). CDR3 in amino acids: CASSLLGGSSYNEQFF. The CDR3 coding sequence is TGTGCCAGCAGCTTATTGGGGGGGAGCTCCTACAATGAGCAGTTCTTC.

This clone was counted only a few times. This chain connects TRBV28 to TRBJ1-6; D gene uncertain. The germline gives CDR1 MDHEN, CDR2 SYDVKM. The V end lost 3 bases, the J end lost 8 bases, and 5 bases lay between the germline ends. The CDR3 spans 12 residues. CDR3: CASSFFDSPLHF. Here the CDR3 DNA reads TGTGCCAGCAGTTTTTTCGATTCACCCCTCCACTTT.

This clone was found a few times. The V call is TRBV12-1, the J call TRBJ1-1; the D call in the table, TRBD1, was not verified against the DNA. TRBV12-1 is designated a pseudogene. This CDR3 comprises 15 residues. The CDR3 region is CASSPPSTENTEAFF. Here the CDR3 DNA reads TGTGCCAGCAGCCCCCCCTCGACAGAGAACACTGAAGCTTTCTTT.

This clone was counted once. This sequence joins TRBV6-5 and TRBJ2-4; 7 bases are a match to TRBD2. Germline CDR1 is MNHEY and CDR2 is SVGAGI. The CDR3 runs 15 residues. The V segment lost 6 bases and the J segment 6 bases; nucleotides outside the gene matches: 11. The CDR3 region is CASSDGGFKGNIQYF. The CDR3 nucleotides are TGTGCCAGCAGCGACGGGGGGTTCAAGGGAAACATTCAGTACTTC.

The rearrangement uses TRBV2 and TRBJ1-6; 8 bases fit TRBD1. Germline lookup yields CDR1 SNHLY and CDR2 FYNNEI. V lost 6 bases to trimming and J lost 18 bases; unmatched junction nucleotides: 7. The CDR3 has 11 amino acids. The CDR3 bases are TGTGCCAGCAGAGAGACAGGGGAACACCACTTT. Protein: CASRETGEHHF.

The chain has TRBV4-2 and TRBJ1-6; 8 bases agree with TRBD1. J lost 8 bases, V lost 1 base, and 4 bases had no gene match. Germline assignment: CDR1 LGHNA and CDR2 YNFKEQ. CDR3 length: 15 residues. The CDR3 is CASSQGTGYHSPLHF. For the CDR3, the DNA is TGTGCCAGCAGCCAAGGGACAGGGTATCATTCACCCCTCCACTTT.

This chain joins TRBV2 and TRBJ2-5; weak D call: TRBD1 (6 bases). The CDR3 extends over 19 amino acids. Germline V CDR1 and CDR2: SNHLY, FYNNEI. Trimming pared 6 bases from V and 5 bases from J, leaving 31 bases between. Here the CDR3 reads CASRFWDNRDTTLLETQYF. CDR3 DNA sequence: TGTGCCAGCAGGTTCTGGGACAACCGGGATACCACTCTTCTGGAGACCCAGTACTTC.

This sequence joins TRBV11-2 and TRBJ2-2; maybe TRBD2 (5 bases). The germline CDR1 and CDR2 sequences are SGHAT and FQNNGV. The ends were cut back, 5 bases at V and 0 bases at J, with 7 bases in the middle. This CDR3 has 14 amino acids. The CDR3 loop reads CASSAGTNTGELFF. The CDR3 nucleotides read TGTGCCAGCAGCGCCGGGACGAACACCGGGGAGCTGTTTTTT.

CDR3 in DNA: TGCGCCAGCAGCTTGGGGGGGACAGCCTACAATGAGCAGTTCTTC. It codes for CASSLGGTAYNEQFF. The chain carries TRBV5-1 and TRBJ2-1, with TRBD1 matching over 7 bases. After removal of 0 bases from V and 2 bases from J, the junction contained 2 bases not matched to a gene. Looked up from germline, CDR1 is SGHRS and CDR2 is YFSETQ. The CDR3 is 15 amino acids.

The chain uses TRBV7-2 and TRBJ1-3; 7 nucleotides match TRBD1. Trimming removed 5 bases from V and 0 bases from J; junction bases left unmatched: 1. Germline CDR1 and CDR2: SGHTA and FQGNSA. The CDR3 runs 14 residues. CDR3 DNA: TGTGCCAGCAGCCGACAGGGCTCTGGAAACACCATATATTTT. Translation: CASSRQGSGNTIYF.

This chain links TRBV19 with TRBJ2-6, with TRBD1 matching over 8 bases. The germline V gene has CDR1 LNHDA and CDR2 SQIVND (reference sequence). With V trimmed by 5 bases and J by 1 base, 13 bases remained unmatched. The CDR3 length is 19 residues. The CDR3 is CASSDPTGALLSGANVLTF. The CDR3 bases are TGTGCCAGTAGTGACCCGACAGGGGCGCTGCTGTCTGGGGCCAACGTCCTGACTTTC.

The CDR3 nucleotides read TGCAGCGTAAGGGGAGGGCCCATCCCTGAAGCTTTCTTT. It codes for CSVRGGPIPEAFF. This sequence joins TRBV29-1 and TRBJ1-1, with a tentative D call TRBD1 (5 bases). Trimming took off 6 bases at V and 6 bases at J, with 17 bases between the two ends. Germline assignment: CDR1 SQVTM and CDR2 ANQGSEA. This CDR3 has 13 residues.

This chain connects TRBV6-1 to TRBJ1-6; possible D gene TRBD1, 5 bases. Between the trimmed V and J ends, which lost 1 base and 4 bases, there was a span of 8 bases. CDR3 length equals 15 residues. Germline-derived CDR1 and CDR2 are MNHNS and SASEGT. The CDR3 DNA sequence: TGTGCCAGCAGTGAAGACAGGATTTATAATTCACCCCTCCACTTT. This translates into CASSEDRIYNSPLHF.

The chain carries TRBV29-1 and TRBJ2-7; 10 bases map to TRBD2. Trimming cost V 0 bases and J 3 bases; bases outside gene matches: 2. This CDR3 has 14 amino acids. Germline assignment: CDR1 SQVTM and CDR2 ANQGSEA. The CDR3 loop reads CSVEDQRGGYEQYF. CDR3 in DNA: TGCAGCGTTGAAGACCAGCGGGGGGGCTACGAGCAGTACTTC.

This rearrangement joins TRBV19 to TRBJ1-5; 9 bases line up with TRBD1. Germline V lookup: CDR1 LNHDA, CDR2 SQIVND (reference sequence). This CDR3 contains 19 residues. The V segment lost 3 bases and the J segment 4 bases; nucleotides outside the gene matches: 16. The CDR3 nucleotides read TGTGCCAGTAGTATCGGTCCCGGGACAGGGAGTTTGTTGAATCAGCCCCAGCATTTT. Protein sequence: CASSIGPGTGSLLNQPQHF.

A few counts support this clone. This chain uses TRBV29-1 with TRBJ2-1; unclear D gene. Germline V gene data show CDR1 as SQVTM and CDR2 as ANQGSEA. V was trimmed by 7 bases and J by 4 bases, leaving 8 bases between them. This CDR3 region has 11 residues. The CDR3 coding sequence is TGCAGCGGTGGAGTGTACAATGAGCAGTTCTTC. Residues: CSGGVYNEQFF.

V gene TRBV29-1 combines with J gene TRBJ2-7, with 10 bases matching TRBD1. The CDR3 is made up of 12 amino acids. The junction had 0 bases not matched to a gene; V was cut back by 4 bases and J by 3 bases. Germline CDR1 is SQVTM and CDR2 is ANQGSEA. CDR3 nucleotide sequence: TGCAGCGTTGGGACAGGGGGCTACGAGCAGTACTTC. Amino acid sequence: CSVGTGGYEQYF.

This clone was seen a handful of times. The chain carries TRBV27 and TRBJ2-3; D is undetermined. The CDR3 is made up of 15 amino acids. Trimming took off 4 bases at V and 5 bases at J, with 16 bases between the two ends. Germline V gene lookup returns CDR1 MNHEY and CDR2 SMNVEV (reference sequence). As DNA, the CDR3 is TGTGCCAGCAGTTCGGAGAGGCGACTGGGAGATACGCAGTATTTT. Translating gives CASSSERRLGDTQYF.

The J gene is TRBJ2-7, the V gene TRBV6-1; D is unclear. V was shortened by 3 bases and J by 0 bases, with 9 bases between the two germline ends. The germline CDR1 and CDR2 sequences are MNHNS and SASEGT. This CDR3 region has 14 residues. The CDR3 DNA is TGTGCCAGCAGTGAGAGAGAACTCTCCTACGAGCAGTACTTC. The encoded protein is CASSERELSYEQYF.

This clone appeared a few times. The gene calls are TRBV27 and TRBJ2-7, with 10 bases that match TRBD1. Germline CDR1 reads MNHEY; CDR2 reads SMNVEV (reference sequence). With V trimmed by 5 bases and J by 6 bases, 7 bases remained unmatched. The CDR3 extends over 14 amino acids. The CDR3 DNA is TGTGCCAGCAGTAGCTGGGACAGGGGTGTCGAGCAGTACTTC. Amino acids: CASSSWDRGVEQYF.

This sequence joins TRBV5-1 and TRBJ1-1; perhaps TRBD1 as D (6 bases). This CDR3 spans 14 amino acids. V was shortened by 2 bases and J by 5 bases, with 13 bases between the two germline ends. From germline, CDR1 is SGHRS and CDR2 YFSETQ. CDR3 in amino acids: CASSFQGRGTEAFF. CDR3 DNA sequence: TGCGCCAGCAGCTTTCAGGGAAGGGGGACTGAAGCTTTCTTT.

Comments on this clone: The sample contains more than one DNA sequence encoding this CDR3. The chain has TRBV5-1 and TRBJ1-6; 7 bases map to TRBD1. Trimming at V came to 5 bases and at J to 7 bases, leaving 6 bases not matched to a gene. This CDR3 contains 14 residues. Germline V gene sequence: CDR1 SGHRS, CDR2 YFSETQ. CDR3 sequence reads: CASRRDSVNSPLHF. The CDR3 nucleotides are TGCGCCAGCAGACGGGACAGCGTAAATTCACCCCTCCACTTT.

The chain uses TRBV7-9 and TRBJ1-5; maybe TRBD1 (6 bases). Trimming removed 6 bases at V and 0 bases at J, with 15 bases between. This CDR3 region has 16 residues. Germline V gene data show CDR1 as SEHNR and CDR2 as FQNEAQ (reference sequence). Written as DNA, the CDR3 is TGTGCCAGCAGTAAACAGGGTGCTTATAGCAATCAGCCCCAGCATTTT. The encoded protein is CASSKQGAYSNQPQHF.

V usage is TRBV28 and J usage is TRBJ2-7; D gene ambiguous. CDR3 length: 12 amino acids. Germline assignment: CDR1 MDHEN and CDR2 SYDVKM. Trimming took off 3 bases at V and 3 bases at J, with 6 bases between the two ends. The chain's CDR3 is CASSLSFYEQYF. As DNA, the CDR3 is TGTGCCAGCAGTTTGTCTTTCTACGAGCAGTACTTC.

Here the CDR3 DNA reads TGTGCCGCCGGGCGGGGCAGCAATCAGCCCCAGCATTTT. Translated: CAAGRGSNQPQHF. J is TRBJ1-5 and V is TRBV28; maybe TRBD1 (5 bases). The CDR3 sequence is 13 residues long. Germline CDR1 and CDR2: MDHEN and SYDVKM. V was trimmed by 11 bases and J by 1 base, leaving 12 bases between them.